Shown below are 25 T cell receptor beta chains from a single sample sequenced in a study of cytomegalovirus exposure and HLA in healthy donors (dated by TCRdb to about 2017). The library was prepared using the immunoSEQ multiplex PCR assay. TCRdb carries this immuneACCESS record with in-frame sequences only. Its versions omit some clonotypes, under half of them owing to an unresolved V gene in the studies checked, with the rest unexplained. For this sample the table gives 200,000 to 250,000 clones, of which around 87% were detected only once. More than 1.5% of the sample goes to the ten largest clones. Sequenced input: PBMCs. Every receptor here comes from a woman under 30 in good health and CMV-seropositive.

This clone has a single count. This chain uses TRBV7-2 with TRBJ1-5; D not certain. CDR3 length equals 15 residues. Germline assignment: CDR1 SGHTA and CDR2 FQGNSA. Trimming stripped 5 bases from V and 2 bases from J, with 13 bases between. The CDR3 DNA reads as TGTGCCAGCAGCGCACAGACTAGTGGCAATCAGCCCCAGCATTTT. Its translation: CASSAQTSGNQPQHF.

V and J are TRBV27 and TRBJ2-7; D ambiguous. The CDR3 spans 13 residues. Trimming removed 0 bases from V and 4 bases from J, with 7 bases in between. Germline CDR1 is MNHEY and CDR2 is SMNVEV (reference sequence). The CDR3 coding sequence is TGTGCCAGCAGTTTATCGGCCGGGTACGAGCAGTACTTC. This codes for CASSLSAGYEQYF.

V is TRBV6-1 and J is TRBJ1-3; D is perhaps TRBD1 (5 bases). The V end lost 2 bases, the J end lost 1 base, and 18 bases lay between the germline ends. CDR1 and CDR2 from the germline V gene are MNHNS and SASEGT. The CDR3 sequence is 18 residues long. The CDR3 bases are TGTGCCAGCAGTGAACAGGGAACACGGACCTCTTCTGGAAACACCATATATTTT. Encoded protein: CASSEQGTRTSSGNTIYF.

The chain has TRBV7-9 and TRBJ2-1; 7 bases line up with TRBD2. The CDR3 is 14 residues long. CDR1 and CDR2 from the germline V gene are SEHNR and FQNEAQ (reference sequence). V shed 10 bases and J 4 bases; nucleotides not matched to a gene: 10. In DNA form, the CDR3 reads TGTGCCACCGCCTTAAGCGGGGATTACAATGAGCAGTTCTTC. Encoded protein: CATALSGDYNEQFF.

The chain uses TRBV28 and TRBJ2-1; D might be TRBD1 (7 bases). Germline V gives CDR1 MDHEN, CDR2 SYDVKM. The CDR3 length is 14 residues. Trimming stripped 3 bases from V and 7 bases from J, with 13 bases between. The DNA for the CDR3 is TGTGCCAGCAGTTTGCGGCAGGGGGGTAATGAGCAGTTCTTC. Translation: CASSLRQGGNEQFF.

The V gene is TRBV10-3, the J gene TRBJ2-7; 11 bases fit TRBD2. Looked up from germline, CDR1 is ENHRY and CDR2 is SYGVKD. Trimming removed 7 bases from V and 0 bases from J; junction bases left unmatched: 8. The CDR3 length is 16 residues. The CDR3 sequence: CAITEGGLADSYEQYF. In nucleotides, the CDR3 is TGTGCCATCACCGAGGGGGGACTAGCGGACTCCTACGAGCAGTACTTC.

This chain links TRBV5-1 with TRBJ2-2; 8 bases fit TRBD1. The V segment lost 2 bases and the J segment 5 bases; nucleotides outside the gene matches: 14. The germline V gene has CDR1 SGHRS and CDR2 YFSETQ. This CDR3 is 18 amino acids long. The CDR3 reads CASSFPPGQGLTTGELFF. The CDR3 nucleotides read TGCGCCAGCAGCTTCCCTCCCGGACAGGGCCTCACGACCGGGGAGCTGTTTTTT.

This clone appeared a few times. The V and J genes are TRBV2 and TRBJ2-7; no reliable D call. Germline V gene data show CDR1 as SNHLY and CDR2 as FYNNEI. Trimming removed 5 bases at V and 1 base at J, with 6 bases between. The length of the CDR3 is 12 residues. As DNA, the CDR3 is TGTGCCAGCAGTTTCGAGTCCTACGAGCAGTACTTC. This encodes CASSFESYEQYF.

The V call is TRBV27, the J call TRBJ2-1, with TRBD2 matching over 7 bases. Germline loops: CDR1 MNHEY, CDR2 SMNVEV (reference sequence). Trimming removed 6 bases from V and 7 bases from J; junction bases left unmatched: 15. CDR3 size: 16 residues. The CDR3 region is CASRDPGASGRNEQFF. The DNA for the CDR3 is TGTGCCAGCAGGGACCCCGGGGCTAGCGGTAGAAATGAGCAGTTCTTC.

The chain carries TRBV9 and TRBJ2-1; TRBD1 agrees at 9 bases. The CDR3 consists of 15 residues. From germline, CDR1 is SGDLS and CDR2 YYNGEE. V lost 3 bases to trimming and J lost 1 base; unmatched junction nucleotides: 2. CDR3 bases: TGTGCCAGCAGCGAAGACAGGGGGTCCTACAATGAGCAGTTCTTC. Amino acid sequence: CASSEDRGSYNEQFF.

This clone has only one observation. This chain uses TRBV15 with TRBJ2-3; the D gene is possibly TRBD2 (6 bases). V was shortened by 5 bases and J by 4 bases, with 19 bases between the two germline ends. Germline values: CDR1 LNHNV, CDR2 YYDKDF (reference sequence). This CDR3 is 16 amino acids long. The CDR3, as DNA: TGTGCCACCAGCCGCTTTGGGGGAGGCGATGCAGATACGCAGTATTTT. This gives the protein CATSRFGGGDADTQYF.

The chain couples TRBV2 to TRBJ1-4; D gene uncertain. Germline CDR1 and CDR2: SNHLY and FYNNEI. The V and J ends lost 3 bases and 7 bases respectively, with 18 bases between them. This CDR3 comprises 16 residues. CDR3 nucleotide sequence: TGTGCCAGCAGTGATTCGGCTGGGGTCAGCGGTGAAAAACTGTTTTTT. Translating it yields CASSDSAGVSGEKLFF.

The chain has TRBV4-1 and TRBJ1-1; 7 bases match TRBD1. V gave up 3 bases and J gave up 1 base; unmatched junction bases: 17. Germline CDR1 is MGHRA and CDR2 is YSYEKL. The CDR3 extends over 19 amino acids. CDR3 DNA: TGCGCCAGCAGCCAGCCTAATGGACGGACAGGTTCGACGAACACTGAAGCTTTCTTT. Protein product: CASSQPNGRTGSTNTEAFF.

The DNA of the CDR3 is TGTGCCAGCAGCTTGGGAACAGTAGTTTACGAGCAGTACTTC. Protein product: CASSLGTVVYEQYF. The chain is built from TRBV5-6 and TRBJ2-7; unclear D gene. Germline assignment: CDR1 SGHDT and CDR2 YYEEEE. The CDR3 loop spans 14 amino acids. V lost 0 bases, J lost 4 bases, and 11 bases lay in between.

The genes are TRBV28 and TRBJ2-3, with 13 bases lining up with TRBD2. V was clipped by 7 bases and J by 4 bases; unmatched bases: 8. The CDR3 sequence is 16 residues long. Germline lookup yields CDR1 MDHEN and CDR2 SYDVKM. The CDR3 DNA sequence: TGTGCCAGCACCTTAGGGGGACTAGCGGGGCCAGATACGCAGTATTTT. Translating it yields CASTLGGLAGPDTQYF.

This clone was observed once. The CDR3 DNA follows: TGTGCCAGCAGTTTGGGGGGATACAATATGGGTCAGCCCCAGCATTTT. Protein sequence: CASSLGGYNMGQPQHF. The rearrangement joins TRBV28 to TRBJ1-5; D may be TRBD1 (5 bases). The CDR3 contains 16 residues. Trimming removed 3 bases at V and 6 bases at J, with 18 bases between. Per germline, CDR1 MDHEN and CDR2 SYDVKM.

The V gene is TRBV4-1, the J gene TRBJ1-5; a weak D match, TRBD1 (5 bases). This CDR3 contains 16 residues. V was pared by 2 bases and J by 4 bases, with 15 bases between. Germline V CDR1 and CDR2: MGHRA, YSYEKL. The CDR3 spells CASSQPTRGGNQPQHF. CDR3 bases: TGCGCCAGCAGCCAACCGACCCGGGGGGGGAATCAGCCCCAGCATTTT.

This sequence joins TRBV4-1 and TRBJ2-5, with 9 bases matching TRBD1. With 0 bases clipped from V and 4 bases from J, the junction kept 12 bases outside the gene matches. The length of the CDR3 is 18 residues. Germline V gene lookup returns CDR1 MGHRA and CDR2 YSYEKL. The CDR3 here is CASSQDVHRDRVRETQYF. Written as DNA, the CDR3 is TGCGCCAGCAGCCAAGATGTTCACCGGGACAGGGTCCGAGAGACCCAGTACTTC.

J is TRBJ1-2 and V is TRBV28; D not resolved. V lost 3 bases and J lost 4, with 9 bases in between. The CDR3 loop spans 13 amino acids. Germline loops: CDR1 MDHEN, CDR2 SYDVKM. The CDR3 coding sequence is TGTGCCAGCAGTTTCCGGCGGGCCTATGGCTACACCTTC. It is translated as CASSFRRAYGYTF.

The gene calls are TRBV4-1 and TRBJ2-3, with D possibly being TRBD1 (6 bases). The length of the CDR3 is 12 residues. Per the germline V gene, CDR1 is MGHRA and CDR2 is YSYEKL. Trimming removed 2 bases at V and 6 bases at J, with 6 bases between. CDR3 region: CASSQQGDTQYF. The CDR3 DNA reads as TGCGCCAGCAGCCAACAGGGGGATACGCAGTATTTT.

The chain carries TRBV6-1 and TRBJ2-7; TRBD2 agrees at 7 bases. Germline CDR1 MNHNS, CDR2 SASEGT. CDR3 length: 16 residues. V trimming: 0 bases; J trimming: 4 bases; junction bases outside the gene matches: 9. CDR3 in amino acids: CASSEATAGALYEQYF. CDR3 in DNA: TGTGCCAGCAGTGAAGCAACGGCGGGAGCGTTATACGAGCAGTACTTC.

DNA for the CDR3: TGTGCCAGCAGCCACGGCGGGTACGAGCAGTACTTC. Its translation is CASSHGGYEQYF. The chain carries TRBV16 and TRBJ2-7, with TRBD2 as a possible D gene (5 bases). Trimming took 3 bases from V and 4 from J, leaving 7 bases between them. In germline, CDR1 is KGHSY, CDR2 FQNENV. CDR3 length equals 12 residues. The variable domain in full, completed from reference TRBV16 and TRBJ2-7, reads GEEVAQTPKHLVRGEGQKAKLYCAPIKGHSYVFWYQQVLKNEFKFLISFQNENVFDETGMPKERFSAKCLPNSPCSLEIQATKLEDSAVYFCASSHGGYEQYFGPGTRLTVT.

The chain is built from TRBV11-3 and TRBJ2-2; D might be TRBD2 (5 bases). CDR1 and CDR2 from the germline V gene are SGHNT and YENEEA. V dropped 3 bases and J dropped 5 bases, with 16 bases sitting between them. The CDR3 is 16 amino acids. CDR3 protein: CASSLGRTTGTGELFF. In DNA form, the CDR3 reads TGTGCCAGCAGCTTGGGTCGTACGACGGGGACCGGGGAGCTGTTTTTT.

This clone was observed many times. The chain links TRBV11-2 to TRBJ2-7; D is possibly TRBD2 (6 bases). The V gene lost 6 bases and the J gene lost 3 bases, with 12 bases spanning the gap. Germline V gene data show CDR1 as SGHAT and CDR2 as FQNNGV. This CDR3 region has 13 residues. In DNA form, the CDR3 reads TGTGCCAGCAGGTCGGGGGTTCGCTACGAGCAGTACTTC. It yields the protein CASRSGVRYEQYF.

The chain has TRBV6-1 and TRBJ1-4; tentative D call: TRBD1 (6 bases). CDR3 size: 15 residues. Trimming took 2 bases from V and 3 from J, leaving 10 bases between them. CDR1 and CDR2 from the germline V gene are MNHNS and SASEGT. The CDR3 sequence is CASSEFRGPNEKLFF. In DNA, the CDR3 is TGTGCCAGCAGTGAATTCAGGGGCCCTAATGAAAAACTGTTTTTT.